The clone carrying this T cell receptor beta chain was picked up one time. The trim removed 5 bases at V and 0 bases at J, leaving 5 bases unmatched. Germline lookup yields CDR1 SGHNT and CDR2 YYREEE (reference sequence). This CDR3 has 14 residues. These data originate in a study of OX40 agonist ivuxolimab in advanced cancers. Clones were read by immunoSEQ multiplex PCR, and TCRdb kept only the in-frame ones, dropping some. The profile shows several thousand clones, roughly 90% of them singletons. The V gene is TRBV5-4, the J gene TRBJ2-7, with 7 positions matching TRBD2. This material consisted of CD4+ or CD8+ T cells sorted from blood, taken in a trial of the OX40 agonist ivuxolimab. The clonotype comes from an adult with an advanced solid tumor such as melanoma, head and neck, liver or kidney cancer. Here the CDR3 DNA reads TGTGCCAGCAGACCCGGGACTATCTCCTACGAGCAGTACTTC. The encoded protein is CASRPGTISYEQYF. Together with reference TRBV5-4 and TRBJ2-7, the CDR3 gives the full variable domain: ETGVTQSPTHLIKTRGQQVTLRCSSQSGHNTVSWYQQALGQGPQFIFQYYREEENGRGNFPPRFSGLQFPNYSSELNVNALELDDSALYLCASRPGTISYEQYFGPGTRLTVT.